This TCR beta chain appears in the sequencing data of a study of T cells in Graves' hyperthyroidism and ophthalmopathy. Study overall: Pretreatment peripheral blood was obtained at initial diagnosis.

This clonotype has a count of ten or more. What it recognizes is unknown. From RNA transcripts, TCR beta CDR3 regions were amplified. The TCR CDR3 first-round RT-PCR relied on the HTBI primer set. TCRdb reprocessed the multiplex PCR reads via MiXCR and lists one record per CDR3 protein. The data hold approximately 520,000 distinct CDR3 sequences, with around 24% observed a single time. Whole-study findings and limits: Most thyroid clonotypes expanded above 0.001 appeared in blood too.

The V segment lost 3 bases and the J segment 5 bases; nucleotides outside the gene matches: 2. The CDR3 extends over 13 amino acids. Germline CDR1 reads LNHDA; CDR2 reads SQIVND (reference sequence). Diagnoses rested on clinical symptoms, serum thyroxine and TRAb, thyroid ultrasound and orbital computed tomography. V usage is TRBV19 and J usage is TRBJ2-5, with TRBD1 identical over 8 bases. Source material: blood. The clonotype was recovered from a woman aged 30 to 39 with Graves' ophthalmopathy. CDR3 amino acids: CASSMGDRETQYF. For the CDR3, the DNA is TGTGCCAGTAGTATGGGGGACAGGGAGACCCAGTACTTC.